The 4 T cell receptor beta chains given below trace back to one sample, sequenced in a study of blood T cell repertoires in COVID-19. Libraries were prepared by immunoSEQ multiplex PCR; TCRdb keeps only in-frame clonotypes and omits some of them. The table shows 60,000 to 65,000 clones, with about 80% occurring only once. Sequencing was carried out using peripheral blood. The receptors were sampled from a man aged 50 to 59 with COVID-19, enrolled during active disease.

This clone was found a few times. The chain links TRBV12-3 or TRBV12-4 to TRBJ2-7, with D uncertain. V was pared by 8 bases and J by 2 bases, with 7 bases between. There are 11 residues in the CDR3. The CDR3 DNA reads as TGTGCCAGCGGCCTTACCTACGAGCAGTACTTC. Amino acid sequence: CASGLTYEQYF.

This clone was detected only a few times. This chain links TRBV20-1 with TRBJ2-3, with 11 bases fitting TRBD2. Losses at the gene ends were 3 bases for V and 4 bases for J; bases not matched to a gene: 9. The CDR3 totals 16 residues. Germline CDR1 reads DFQATT; CDR2 reads SNEGSKA (reference sequence). CDR3 sequence reads: CSASLALAGVADTQYF. For the CDR3, the DNA is TGCAGTGCTAGTTTAGCACTAGCGGGAGTCGCAGATACGCAGTATTTT.

This chain joins TRBV19 and TRBJ2-7, with 9 bases aligning to TRBD2. Germline values: CDR1 LNHDA, CDR2 SQIVND (reference sequence). Trimming removed 5 bases from V and 2 bases from J; junction bases left unmatched: 10. CDR3 length: 16 residues. CDR3 DNA sequence: TGTGCCAGTAGTCTCAAGACTAGCGGCCATCCCTACGAGCAGTACTTC. Residues: CASSLKTSGHPYEQYF.

The chain combines TRBV24-1 with TRBJ2-2, with 9 nucleotides matching TRBD1. The CDR3 is made up of 17 amino acids. The junction had 15 bases not matched to a gene; V was cut back by 8 bases and J by 6 bases. From germline, CDR1 is KGHDR and CDR2 SFDVKD. CDR3 sequence reads: CATTDRGDRVPAGELFF. In nucleotides, the CDR3 is TGTGCCACCACCGACAGAGGGGACAGGGTGCCCGCCGGGGAGCTGTTTTTT.